Listed below are T cell receptor beta chains from one sample, sequenced in a study of early T cells in non-severe SARS-CoV-2 infection. TCRdb fed the 5' RACE reads into MiXCR, producing one record per CDR3 protein. The table shows more than 65,000 distinct CDR3 sequences, with approximately 14% occurring only once. Sequenced sample: whole blood. These receptors were collected from an adult who was a healthcare worker with PCR-confirmed SARS-CoV-2 infection or an uninfected control (not recorded which). CDR3s include the opening cysteine and the closing phenylalanine or tryptophan. The D gene is left open where the match is weak. Some rows have no size entry. The others give once, few or many, or a class for an expanded clone.

v_gene,j_gene,d_gene,abundance,CDR3aa,CDR3nt
TRBV7-9,TRBJ2-7,NA,NA,CASSPRQGFDEQYF,TGTGCCAGCAGCCCCCGGCAGGGGTTCGACGAGCAGTACTTC
TRBV7-9,TRBJ1-4,TRBD1,few,CVSSRGTGGAPKANEKLFF,TGTGTCAGCAGCCGAGGGACAGGGGGCGCCCCAAAGGCTAATGAAAAACTGTTTTTT
TRBV5-1,TRBJ2-1,NA,many,CASSLGSSYNEQFF,TGCGCCAGCAGCTTGGGCAGCTCCTACAATGAGCAGTTCTTC
TRBV10-3,TRBJ1-5,TRBD1,NA,CAISEAGQGPGPQHF,TGTGCCATCAGTGAGGCAGGACAGGGCCCGGGGCCCCAGCATTTT
TRBV20-1,TRBJ1-1,NA,many,CSARVLQGPEVYGFF,TGCAGTGCTAGAGTATTACAGGGACCTGAAGTCTACGGTTTCTTT
TRBV28,TRBJ1-1,TRBD1,many,CASSTNRGTEAFF,TGTGCCAGCAGTACCAACAGGGGAACTGAAGCTTTCTTT
TRBV3-1,TRBJ2-7,NA,many,CASSQRGSYEQYF,TGTGCCAGCAGCCAGCGGGGTTCCTACGAGCAGTACTTC
TRBV18,TRBJ2-7,NA,few,CASSTGMPYEQYF,TGTGCCAGCTCTACCGGGATGCCCTACGAGCAGTACTTC
TRBV13,TRBJ1-1,TRBD1,NA,CASSFGGQGAALAFF,TGTGCCAGCAGCTTCGGGGGACAGGGGGCTGCTTTGGCTTTCTTT
TRBV5-1,TRBJ2-1,NA,few,CASSSGQFSYNEQFF,TGCGCCAGCAGCTCCGGACAGTTCTCCTACAATGAGCAGTTCTTC
TRBV12-3/TRBV12-4,TRBJ2-3,TRBD1,few,CASSFRTGSTDTQYF,TGTGCCAGCAGTTTTAGGACAGGGAGCACAGATACGCAGTATTTT
TRBV6-1,TRBJ2-7,NA,NA,CASGGQAGYEQYF,TGTGCCAGCGGGGGGCAGGCAGGTTACGAGCAGTACTTC
TRBV18,TRBJ1-6,TRBD1,many,CASSRNLDRGNSPLHF,TGTGCCAGCTCCCGAAATCTCGACAGGGGGAATTCACCCCTCCACTTT
TRBV6-2/TRBV6-3,TRBJ2-7,NA,NA,CASSWGVRQYF,TGTGCCAGCAGCTGGGGGGTCCGGCAGTACTTC